Listed here are 7 T cell receptor beta chains from one sample, sequenced in a study of blood T cell repertoires in COVID-19 (dated by TCRdb to 2019 to 2021). Receptor amplification or capture employed the immunoSEQ multiplex PCR assay. The table was pulled from immuneACCESS by TCRdb, which kept in-frame rearrangements only. Such tables lose some clones; where checked, under half of the loss comes from unresolved V genes, and the rest has no known cause. The sample has 100,000 or so clones on record, 75% to 90% of them singletons. Roughly 19% of the sample comes from the top ten. The sequenced sample was peripheral blood. These TCRs come from a human donor with acute or convalescent COVID-19. The donor label of this sample is uncertain.

The J gene is TRBJ2-7, the V gene TRBV5-6; D is perhaps TRBD2 (5 bases). Trimming removed 5 bases from V and 4 bases from J, with 10 bases in between. The CDR3 totals 12 residues. CDR1 is SGHDT and CDR2 is YYEEEE in the germline V gene. The CDR3 DNA is TGTGCCAGCAGTCGGACTTTTTACGAGCAGTACTTC. Protein sequence: CASSRTFYEQYF.

This rearrangement joins TRBV12-5 to TRBJ1-4, with D perhaps matching TRBD1 (6 bases). Germline V gives CDR1 LGHNT, CDR2 FRNRAP. Trimming took 6 bases from V and 8 from J, leaving 19 bases between them. CDR3 size: 15 residues. CDR3 nucleotide sequence: TGTGCTAGTGGCCTCGGGACACCTGCAGGAGAAAAACTGTTTTTT. Translation gives CASGLGTPAGEKLFF.

The rearrangement links TRBV7-9 to TRBJ1-6; D call uncertain. Germline V gene data show CDR1 as SEHNR and CDR2 as FQNEAQ (reference sequence). Trimming left V 7 bases short and J 8 bases short, with 12 bases between. The CDR3 length is 13 residues. CDR3 DNA: TGTGCCAGCATTTCCACGGTGGATTCACCCCTCCACTTT. This sequence encodes CASISTVDSPLHF.

J is TRBJ2-1 and V is TRBV6-5, with 11 bases matching TRBD2. This CDR3 contains 14 residues. The germline gives CDR1 MNHEY, CDR2 SVGAGI. V lost 6 bases and J lost 5; bases outside the gene matches: 3. In DNA form, the CDR3 reads TGTGCCAGCAGACTAGCGGGAGCAAACAATGAGCAGTTCTTC. Protein sequence: CASRLAGANNEQFF.

CDR3 in DNA: TGTGCCAGCACAGGGGGACGGACCCAGTACTTC. Encoded protein: CASTGGRTQYF. This chain connects TRBV6-5 to TRBJ2-5, with 7 nucleotides matching TRBD1. CDR1 is MNHEY and CDR2 is SVGAGI in the germline V gene. J gave up 7 bases and V 7 bases, and 3 bases lay outside the gene matches. The CDR3 runs to 11 residues.

The chain links TRBV2 to TRBJ2-2, with TRBD2 matching 11 bases. The CDR3 sequence is 15 residues long. V was clipped by 11 bases and J by 3 bases; unmatched bases: 8. Germline CDR1 SNHLY, CDR2 FYNNEI. CDR3 in amino acids: CACSPGLADTGELFF. CDR3 coding DNA: TGTGCCTGTTCCCCGGGACTAGCGGACACCGGGGAGCTGTTTTTT.

V and J are TRBV6-6 and TRBJ1-2; D is perhaps TRBD1 (6 bases). Germline-derived CDR1 and CDR2 are MNHNY and SVGAGI (reference sequence). The CDR3 contains 15 residues. V was trimmed by 0 bases and J by 4 bases, leaving 12 bases between them. The CDR3 spells CASSYSGQRLYGYTF. CDR3 DNA: TGTGCCAGCAGTTACTCCGGACAGCGACTCTATGGCTACACCTTC.